One sample yielded the 9 T cell receptor beta chains listed below, sequenced in a study of regulatory T cells in long-lasting Graves disease (dated by TCRdb to the early 2020s). In light of the paper, this sample's time point label describes: newly diagnosed GD, antithyroid drugs for less than 3 months. RNA was extracted from PBMCs in TRIzol for both TCR sequencing and RNA sequencing. The library relied on multiplex PCR. The instrument given in TCRdb is Illumina HiSeq 4000. iRepertoire HTBI primers and Arm-PCR amplification of CDR3 regions were used to construct TCR beta libraries. TCRdb itself trimmed the public reads at Q25 with fastp, ran MiXCR and retained productive beta chains. Records with the same CDR3 protein are collapsed into one entry carrying the most frequent genes and DNA. This sample lists 400,000 to 500,000 distinct CDR3 sequences; about 15% were detected once. Over 15% of the sample lies in the top ten.

These data also formed part of another study, on T cells in Graves' hyperthyroidism and ophthalmopathy.

This specimen was peripheral blood mononuclear cells (PBMCs), taken at new diagnosis, from a patient treated with antithyroid drugs. These receptors were obtained from a woman in her 30s with Graves disease. Donor details come from another sample of the same person, matched by shared clones.

This clonotype was detected once. Here the CDR3 omits its conserved ending phenylalanine or tryptophan, so a read error is the likely source. The DNA is left out, because the CDR3 cannot be placed on it with certainty; the CDR3 is given as TCRdb lists it. The gene calls are TRBV2 and TRBJ2-5; the table's TRBD2 call for D was not verified on the DNA. CDR1 is SNHLY, CDR2 FYNNEI, per germline. The CDR3 is 11 residues long, ends included. CDR3 sequence reads: CASSLTSGSFP.

The V call is TRBV12-3 or TRBV12-4, the J call TRBJ1-4; D not resolved. V was cut by 4 bases and J by 8 bases, with 8 bases left in between. CDR3 length: 12 amino acids. Here the CDR3 reads CASSSRREKLFF. The CDR3 DNA is TGTGCCAGCAGTTCACGGCGCGAAAAACTGTTTTTT.

This clonotype has more than one count but fewer than ten. V usage is TRBV5-1 and J usage is TRBJ1-1, with D tentatively TRBD1 (5 bases). CDR3 length: 15 amino acids. Germline V gene data show CDR1 as SGHRS and CDR2 as YFSETQ. Trimming cost V 2 bases and J 1 base, with 12 bases left between them. The chain's CDR3 is CASSFTRTSNTEAFF. CDR3 nucleotides: TGCGCCAGCAGCTTTACTCGGACATCGAACACTGAAGCTTTCTTT. The full variable domain, completed using reference TRBV5-1 and TRBJ1-1, is KAGVTQTPRYLIKTRGQQVTLSCSPISGHRSVSWYQQTPGQGLQFLFEYFSETQRNKGNFPGRFSGRQFSNSRSEMNVSTLELGDSALYLCASSFTRTSNTEAFFGQGTRLTVV.

This clonotype was recorded at least ten times. V is TRBV29-1 and J is TRBJ2-5, with D tentatively TRBD2 (6 bases). Trimming pared 4 bases from V and 2 bases from J, leaving 8 bases between. In germline, CDR1 is SQVTM, CDR2 ANQGSEA. This CDR3 region has 12 residues. DNA of the CDR3: TGCAGCGTTGGAGGGAGGCAAGAGACCCAGTACTTC. It translates to CSVGGRQETQYF. Based on the CDR3 plus reference TRBV29-1 and TRBJ2-5, the full variable domain is SAVISQKPSRDICQRGTSLTIQCQVDSQVTMMFWYRQQPGQSLTLIATANQGSEATYESGFVIDKFPISRPNLTFSTLTVSNMSPEDSSIYLCSVGGRQETQYFGPGTRLLVL.

The gene calls are TRBV10-1 and TRBJ2-1; 7 bases agree with TRBD2. The junction had 9 bases not matched to a gene; V was cut back by 8 bases and J by 5 bases. The CDR3 sequence is 14 residues long. The germline gives CDR1 WNHNN, CDR2 SYGVQD (reference sequence). CDR3 sequence: CASSEGTTNNEQFF. CDR3 nucleotide sequence: TGCGCCAGCTCCGAGGGGACTACGAACAATGAGCAGTTCTTC.

This clonotype was seen many times. The CDR3, as DNA: TGTGCCAGCAGCCATCCCGCAGGGGGCTTCCAAGAGACCCAGTACTTC. Encoded protein: CASSHPAGGFQETQYF. The chain employs TRBV3-1 and TRBJ2-5; 8 bases fit TRBD1. The V gene end was trimmed by 3 bases and the J gene end by 1 base; junction bases not matched to a gene: 7. CDR1 is LGHDT, CDR2 YNNKEL, per germline (reference sequence). This CDR3 region has 16 residues.

In its sample, this clonotype was seen a few times. A much larger clone differs by one base, so this may be a read error. The CDR3 does not end in the conserved phenylalanine or tryptophan, so this is likely a read error. The rearrangement links TRBV12-3 or TRBV12-4 to TRBJ1-1; no definite D call. V was pared by 2 bases and J by 1 base, with 14 bases between. CDR3 size: 16 residues. The CDR3 here is CASSLYWTGRNTEAFS. DNA of the CDR3: TGTGCCAGCAGTTTATATTGGACCGGGAGGAACACTGAAGCTTTCTCT.

This chain connects TRBV20-1 to TRBJ2-1, with 7 bases identical to TRBD2. Germline V gene sequence: CDR1 DFQATT, CDR2 SNEGSKA (reference sequence). CDR3 length: 14 amino acids. The J segment lost 6 bases and the V segment lost 2 bases, leaving 7 bases of the junction unmatched. The CDR3 DNA reads as TGCAGTGCTAGAATCGCGGGAGTGCTCAATGAGCAGTTCTTC. This encodes CSARIAGVLNEQFF.

The table lists this clonotype with many counts. The chain combines TRBV28 with TRBJ2-3; D is unclear. The V gene's germline CDR1 is MDHEN and CDR2 SYDVKM. Trimming pared 4 bases from V and 6 bases from J, leaving 11 bases between. The CDR3 totals 13 residues. CDR3 region: CASSYGRWDTQYF. CDR3 nucleotide sequence: TGTGCCAGCAGTTATGGCCGATGGGATACGCAGTATTTT.